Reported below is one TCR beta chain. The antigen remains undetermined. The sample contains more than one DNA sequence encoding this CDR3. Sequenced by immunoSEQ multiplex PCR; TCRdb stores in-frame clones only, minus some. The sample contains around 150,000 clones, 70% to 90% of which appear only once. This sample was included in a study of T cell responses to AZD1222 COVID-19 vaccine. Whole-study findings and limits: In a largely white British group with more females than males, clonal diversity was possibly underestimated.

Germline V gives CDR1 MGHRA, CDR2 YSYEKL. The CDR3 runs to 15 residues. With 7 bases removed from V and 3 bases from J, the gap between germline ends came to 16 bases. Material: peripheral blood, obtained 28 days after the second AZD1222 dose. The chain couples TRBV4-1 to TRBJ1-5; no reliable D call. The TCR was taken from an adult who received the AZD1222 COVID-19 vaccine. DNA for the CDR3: TGCGCCAGCACGATGGACGGCGGCATCAATCAGCCCCAGCATTTT. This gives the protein CASTMDGGINQPQHF.